This T cell receptor beta chain is drawn from a study of early T cells in non-severe SARS-CoV-2 infection. A single record per CDR3 protein comes from TCRdb applying MiXCR to the 5' RACE reads. The data contain about 77,000 distinct CDR3 sequences, 4.5% to 6% of them seen just once; the ten biggest clones take up approximately 7%. Of note for this clonotype: A much larger clone differs by one base, so this may be a read error.

V lost 4 bases to trimming and J lost 7 bases, with 11 bases between them. This CDR3 has 13 amino acids. Per the germline V gene, CDR1 is SGDLS and CDR2 is YYNGEE. This receptor was taken from an adult who was a healthcare worker with PCR-confirmed SARS-CoV-2 infection or an uninfected control (not recorded which). The specimen comprised whole blood, sampled at baseline. V usage is TRBV9 and J usage is TRBJ2-2; D not certain. The CDR3 loop is CASSIVPDGELFF. CDR3 DNA: TGTGCCAGCAGCATAGTCCCGGACGGGGAGCTGTTTTTT.